This T cell receptor (beta chain) was recorded in a study of blood T cell repertoires in COVID-19. The CDR3 extends over 15 amino acids. Germline V lookup: CDR1 SEHNR, CDR2 FQNEAQ (reference sequence). The V end lost 6 bases, the J end lost 3 bases, and 15 bases lay between the germline ends. Authors' processing steps: The assay estimated nucleated cells by amplifying reference gene primers. TCRdb keeps only in-frame clones here, not all; method: immunoSEQ multiplex PCR. V, J and clone size are taken as reported in that table, and D and trimming were inferred from the DNA itself. The sample includes roughly 310,000 clones, roughly 88% seen only once; the top ten take roughly 2.9%.

The receptor's source is a woman aged 25 to 39 with COVID-19, enrolled during active disease. Material: peripheral blood. V and J are TRBV7-9 and TRBJ1-5, with D hard to call. Here the CDR3 DNA reads TGTGCCAGCAGTCTCGGACTATCCGACAATCAGCCCCAGCATTTT. This translates into CASSLGLSDNQPQHF.